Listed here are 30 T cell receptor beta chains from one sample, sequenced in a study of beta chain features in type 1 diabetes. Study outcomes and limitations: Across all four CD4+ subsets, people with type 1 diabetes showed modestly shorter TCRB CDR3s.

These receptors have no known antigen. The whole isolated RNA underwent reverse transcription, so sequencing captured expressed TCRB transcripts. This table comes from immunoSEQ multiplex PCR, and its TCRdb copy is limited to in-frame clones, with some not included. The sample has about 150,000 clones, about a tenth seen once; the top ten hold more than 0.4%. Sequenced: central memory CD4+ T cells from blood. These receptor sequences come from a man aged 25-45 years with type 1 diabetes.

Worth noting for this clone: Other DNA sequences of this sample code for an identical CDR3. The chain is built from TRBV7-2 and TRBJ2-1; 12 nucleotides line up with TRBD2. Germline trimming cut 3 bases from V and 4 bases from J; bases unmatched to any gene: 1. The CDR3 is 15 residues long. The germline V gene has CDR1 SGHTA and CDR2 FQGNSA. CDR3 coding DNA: TGTGCCAGCAGCTTGCTAGCGGGAGGGTACAATGAGCAGTTCTTC. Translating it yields CASSLLAGGYNEQFF.

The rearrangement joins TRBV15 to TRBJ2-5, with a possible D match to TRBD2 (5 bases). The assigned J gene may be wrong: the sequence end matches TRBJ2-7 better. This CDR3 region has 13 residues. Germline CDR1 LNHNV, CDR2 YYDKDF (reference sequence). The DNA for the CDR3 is TGTGCCACCAGCAGAGATCGGGACTACGAGCAGTACTTC. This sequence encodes CATSRDRDYEQYF.

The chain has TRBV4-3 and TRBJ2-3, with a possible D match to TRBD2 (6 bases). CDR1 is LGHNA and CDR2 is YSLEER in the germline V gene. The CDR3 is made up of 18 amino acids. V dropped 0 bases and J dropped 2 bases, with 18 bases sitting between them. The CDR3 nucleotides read TGCGCCAGCAGCCAAGATAGTCTTAGGGCGGGGTTCACAGATACGCAGTATTTT. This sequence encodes CASSQDSLRAGFTDTQYF.

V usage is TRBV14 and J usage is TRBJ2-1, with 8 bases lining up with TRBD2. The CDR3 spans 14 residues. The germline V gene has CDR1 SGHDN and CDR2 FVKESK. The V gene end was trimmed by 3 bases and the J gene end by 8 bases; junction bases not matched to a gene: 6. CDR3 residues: CASSHRGGIHEQFF. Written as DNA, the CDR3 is TGTGCCAGCAGCCATCGGGGGGGTATCCATGAGCAGTTCTTC.

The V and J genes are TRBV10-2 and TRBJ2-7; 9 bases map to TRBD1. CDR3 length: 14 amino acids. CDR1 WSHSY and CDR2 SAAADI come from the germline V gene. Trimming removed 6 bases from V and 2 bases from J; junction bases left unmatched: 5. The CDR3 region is CASRPGQGTYEQYF. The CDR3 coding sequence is TGCGCCAGCAGGCCGGGACAGGGTACCTACGAGCAGTACTTC.

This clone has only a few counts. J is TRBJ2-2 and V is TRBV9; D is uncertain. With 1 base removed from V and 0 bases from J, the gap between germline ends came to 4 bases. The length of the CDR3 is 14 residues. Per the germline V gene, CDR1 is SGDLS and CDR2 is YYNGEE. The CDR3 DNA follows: TGTGCCAGCAGCGTAAACACGAACACCGGGGAGCTGTTTTTT. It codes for CASSVNTNTGELFF.

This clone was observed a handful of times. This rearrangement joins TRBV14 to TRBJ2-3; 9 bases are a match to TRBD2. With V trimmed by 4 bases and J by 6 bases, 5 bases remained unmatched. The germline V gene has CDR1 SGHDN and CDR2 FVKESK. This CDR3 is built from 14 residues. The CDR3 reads CASSLGTSRDTQYF. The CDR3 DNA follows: TGTGCCAGCAGCCTCGGGACTAGCCGCGATACGCAGTATTTT.

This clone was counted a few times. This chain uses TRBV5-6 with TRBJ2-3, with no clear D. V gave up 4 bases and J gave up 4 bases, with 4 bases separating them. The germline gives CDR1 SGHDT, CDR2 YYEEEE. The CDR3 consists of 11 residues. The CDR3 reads CASSRSDTQYF. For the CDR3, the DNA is TGTGCCAGCAGCCGTTCAGATACGCAGTATTTT.

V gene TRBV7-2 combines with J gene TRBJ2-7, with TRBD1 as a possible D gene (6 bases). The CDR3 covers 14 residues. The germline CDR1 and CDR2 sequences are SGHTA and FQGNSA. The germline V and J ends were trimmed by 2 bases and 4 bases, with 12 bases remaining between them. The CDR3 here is CASSLQGKGYEQYF. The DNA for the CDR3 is TGTGCCAGCAGCTTACAGGGGAAGGGATACGAGCAGTACTTC.

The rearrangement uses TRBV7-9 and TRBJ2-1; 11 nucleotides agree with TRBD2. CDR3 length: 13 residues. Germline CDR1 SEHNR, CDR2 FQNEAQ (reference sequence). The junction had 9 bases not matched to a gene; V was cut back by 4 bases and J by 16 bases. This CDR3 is CASSSTLAGGKFF. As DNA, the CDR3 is TGTGCCAGCAGCTCAACTTTAGCGGGAGGGAAATTCTTC.

This chain's CDR3 is CASSQDLDSSYEQYF. CDR3 bases: TGTGCCAGCAGCCAAGATTTGGACAGTTCCTACGAGCAGTACTTC. This chain connects TRBV4-2 to TRBJ2-7; D perhaps matches TRBD1 (6 bases). Germline CDR1 and CDR2: LGHNA and YNFKEQ. The CDR3 contains 15 residues. V gave up 0 bases and J gave up 1 base, with 10 bases separating them.

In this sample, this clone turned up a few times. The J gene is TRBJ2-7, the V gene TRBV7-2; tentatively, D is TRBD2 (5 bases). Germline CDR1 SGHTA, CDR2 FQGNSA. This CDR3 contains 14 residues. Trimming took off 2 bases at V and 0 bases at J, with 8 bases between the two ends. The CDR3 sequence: CASSLLAASYEQYF. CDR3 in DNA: TGTGCCAGCAGCTTACTAGCCGCCTCCTACGAGCAGTACTTC.

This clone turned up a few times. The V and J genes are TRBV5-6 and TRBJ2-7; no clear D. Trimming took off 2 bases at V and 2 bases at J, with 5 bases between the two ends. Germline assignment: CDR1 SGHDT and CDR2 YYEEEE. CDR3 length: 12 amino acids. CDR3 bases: TGTGCCAGCAGCTTACAGACCTACGAGCAGTACTTC. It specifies CASSLQTYEQYF. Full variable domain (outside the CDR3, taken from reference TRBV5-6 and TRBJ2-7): DAGVTQSPTHLIKTRGQQVTLRCSPKSGHDTVSWYQQALGQGPQFIFQYYEEEERQRGNFPDRFSGHQFPNYSSELNVNALLLGDSALYLCASSLQTYEQYFGPGTRLTVT.

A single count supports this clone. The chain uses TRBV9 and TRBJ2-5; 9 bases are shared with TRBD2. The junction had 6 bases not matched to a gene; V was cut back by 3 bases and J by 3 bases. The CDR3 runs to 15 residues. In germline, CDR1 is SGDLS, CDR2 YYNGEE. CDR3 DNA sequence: TGTGCCAGCAGCGGCGGATTAGCGGGAGAAGAGACCCAGTACTTC. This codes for CASSGGLAGEETQYF.

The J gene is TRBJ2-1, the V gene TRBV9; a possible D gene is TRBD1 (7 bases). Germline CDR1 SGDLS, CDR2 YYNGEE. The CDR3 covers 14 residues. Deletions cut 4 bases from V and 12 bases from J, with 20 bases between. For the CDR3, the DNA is TGTGCCAGCAGCCTCCAGGGGGGTGGGGACAGGCAGTTCTTC. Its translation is CASSLQGGGDRQFF.

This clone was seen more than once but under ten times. CDR3 loop: CASSYSRQSDTEAFF. The CDR3 DNA reads as TGTGCCAGCAGTTACTCGAGGCAGTCGGACACTGAAGCTTTCTTT. The genes are TRBV6-5 and TRBJ1-1, with unresolved D. With 0 bases removed from V and 3 bases from J, the gap between germline ends came to 11 bases. Per the germline V gene, CDR1 is MNHEY and CDR2 is SVGAGI. This CDR3 comprises 15 residues.

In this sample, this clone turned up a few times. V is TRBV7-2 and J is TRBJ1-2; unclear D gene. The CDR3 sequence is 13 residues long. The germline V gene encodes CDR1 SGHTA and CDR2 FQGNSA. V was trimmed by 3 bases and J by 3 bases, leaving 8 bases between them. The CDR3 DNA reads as TGTGCCAGCAGCTTGGAGGGCCACTATGGCTACACCTTC. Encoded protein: CASSLEGHYGYTF.

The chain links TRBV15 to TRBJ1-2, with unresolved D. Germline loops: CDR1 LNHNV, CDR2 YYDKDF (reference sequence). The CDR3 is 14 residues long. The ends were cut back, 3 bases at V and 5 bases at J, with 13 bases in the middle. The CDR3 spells CATSSVVAAYGYTF. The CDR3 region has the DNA TGTGCCACCAGCAGCGTGGTGGCAGCGTATGGCTACACCTTC.

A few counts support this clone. The CDR3 loop reads CASTPGGREAGEQYF. DNA for the CDR3: TGTGCCAGCACTCCCGGGGGGCGTGAGGCTGGCGAGCAGTACTTC. The chain uses TRBV28 and TRBJ2-7, with D maybe TRBD2 (7 bases). Germline loops: CDR1 MDHEN, CDR2 SYDVKM. Trimming took off 7 bases at V and 6 bases at J, with 22 bases between the two ends. CDR3 length: 15 amino acids.

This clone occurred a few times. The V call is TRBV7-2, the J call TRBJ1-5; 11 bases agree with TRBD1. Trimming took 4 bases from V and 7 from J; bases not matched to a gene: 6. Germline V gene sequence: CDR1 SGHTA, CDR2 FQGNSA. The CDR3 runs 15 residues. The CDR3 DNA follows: TGTGCCAGCAGCTCTATGGGACAGGGGGTCCAGCCCCAGCATTTT. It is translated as CASSSMGQGVQPQHF. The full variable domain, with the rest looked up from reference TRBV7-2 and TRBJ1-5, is GAGVSQSPSNKVTEKGKDVELRCDPISGHTALYWYRQSLGQGLEFLIYFQGNSAPDKSGLPSDRFSAERTGGSVSTLTIQRTQQEDSAVYLCASSSMGQGVQPQHFGDGTRLSIL.

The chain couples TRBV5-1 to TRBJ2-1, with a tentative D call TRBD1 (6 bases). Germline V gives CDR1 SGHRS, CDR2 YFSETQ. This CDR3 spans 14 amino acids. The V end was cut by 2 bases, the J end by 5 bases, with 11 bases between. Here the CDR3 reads CASSFKDSHNEQFF. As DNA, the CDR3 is TGCGCCAGCAGCTTTAAGGACAGTCACAATGAGCAGTTCTTC.

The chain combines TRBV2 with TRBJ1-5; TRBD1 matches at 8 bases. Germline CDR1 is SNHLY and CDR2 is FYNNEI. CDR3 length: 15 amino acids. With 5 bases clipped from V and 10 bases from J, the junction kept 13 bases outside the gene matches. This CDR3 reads CASSYGTGEVQPQHF. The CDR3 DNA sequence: TGTGCCAGCAGTTATGGGACAGGCGAGGTTCAACCCCAGCATTTT. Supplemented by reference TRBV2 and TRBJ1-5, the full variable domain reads EPEVTQTPSHQVTQMGQEVILRCVPISNHLYFYWYRQILGQKVEFLVSFYNNEISEKSEIFDDQFSVERPDGSNFTLKIRSTKLEDSAMYFCASSYGTGEVQPQHFGDGTRLSIL.

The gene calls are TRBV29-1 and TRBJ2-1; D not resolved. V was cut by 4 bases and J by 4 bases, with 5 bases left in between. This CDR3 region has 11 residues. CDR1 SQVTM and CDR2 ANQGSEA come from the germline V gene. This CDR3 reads CSVVLYNEQFF. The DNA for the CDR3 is TGCAGCGTTGTCTTGTACAATGAGCAGTTCTTC.

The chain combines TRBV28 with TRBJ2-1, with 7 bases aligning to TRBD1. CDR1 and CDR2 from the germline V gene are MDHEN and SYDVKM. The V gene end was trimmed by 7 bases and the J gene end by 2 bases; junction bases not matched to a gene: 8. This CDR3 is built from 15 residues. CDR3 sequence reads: CASTFNRGTYNEQFF. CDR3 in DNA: TGTGCCAGCACCTTCAACAGGGGAACCTACAATGAGCAGTTCTTC.

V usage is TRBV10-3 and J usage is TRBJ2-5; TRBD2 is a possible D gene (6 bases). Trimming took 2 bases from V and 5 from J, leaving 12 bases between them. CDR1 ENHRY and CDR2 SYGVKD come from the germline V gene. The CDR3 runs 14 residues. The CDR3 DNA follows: TGTGCCATCAGTGAGAGAACGGGGGTGGAGACCCAGTACTTC. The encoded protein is CAISERTGVETQYF.

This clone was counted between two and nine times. CDR3 sequence: CAWDLDFGASGTQYF. The CDR3 nucleotides are TGTGCCTGGGACTTAGATTTCGGCGCCAGCGGGACCCAGTACTTC. This chain connects TRBV30 to TRBJ2-5; TRBD2 might be the D (5 bases). Per germline, CDR1 GTSNPN and CDR2 SVGIG (reference sequence). The CDR3 length is 15 residues. Trimming cost V 5 bases and J 7 bases, with 23 bases left between them.

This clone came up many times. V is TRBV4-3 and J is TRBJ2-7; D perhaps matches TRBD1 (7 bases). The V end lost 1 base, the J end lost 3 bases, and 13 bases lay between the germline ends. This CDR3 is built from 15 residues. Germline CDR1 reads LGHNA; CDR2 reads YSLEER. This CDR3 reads CASSQVDQGGYEQYF. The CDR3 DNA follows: TGCGCCAGCAGCCAAGTTGACCAGGGGGGCTACGAGCAGTACTTC.

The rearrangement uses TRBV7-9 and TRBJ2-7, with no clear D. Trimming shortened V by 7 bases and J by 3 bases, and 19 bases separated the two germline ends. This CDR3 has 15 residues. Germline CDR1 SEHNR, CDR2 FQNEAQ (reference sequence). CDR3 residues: CASTPVATSNYEQYF. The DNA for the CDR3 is TGTGCCAGCACCCCGGTCGCGACAAGCAACTACGAGCAGTACTTC. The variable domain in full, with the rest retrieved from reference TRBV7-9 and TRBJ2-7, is DTGVSQNPRHKITKRGQNVTFRCDPISEHNRLYWYRQTLGQGPEFLTYFQNEAQLEKSRLLSDRFSAERPKGSFSTLEIQRTEQGDSAMYLCASTPVATSNYEQYFGPGTRLTVT.

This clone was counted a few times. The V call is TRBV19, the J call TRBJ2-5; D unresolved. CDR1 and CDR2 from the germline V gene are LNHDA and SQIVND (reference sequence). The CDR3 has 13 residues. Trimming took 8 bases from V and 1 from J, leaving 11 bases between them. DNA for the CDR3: TGTGCCAGTTCAGATCAGATCCAAGAGACCCAGTACTTC. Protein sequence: CASSDQIQETQYF.

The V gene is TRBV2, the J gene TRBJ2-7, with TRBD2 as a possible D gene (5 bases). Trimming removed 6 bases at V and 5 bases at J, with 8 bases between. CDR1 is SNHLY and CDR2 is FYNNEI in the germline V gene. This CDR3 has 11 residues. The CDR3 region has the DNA TGTGCCAGCAGGTACGGGAACGAGCAGTACTTC. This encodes CASRYGNEQYF.